This T cell receptor beta chain is from a study of shared clonotypes between healthy human individuals. Study summary: For every donor, three CD4 naive, three CD4 memory, two CD8 naive and one CD8 memory plates were used.

Methods used by the authors: Junction-only immunoSEQ sequences carried no quality scores, so filtering differed. Assay used: immunoSEQ multiplex PCR; TCRdb lists only in-frame clones, some missing. The V and J calls and clone size come from that table; D and trimming were worked out from the DNA. The data contain 85,000 to 100,000 clones, approximately 75% of them seen just once; the ten biggest clones take up roughly 52%. Concerning this clone itself: Its antigen is not identified.

Study-wide results and caveats: Clonotype sharing among donors was expected to depend on sequencing depth.

CDR3 length: 15 residues. The ends lost 2 bases at V and 3 bases at J; junction bases unmatched: 5. Per the germline V gene, CDR1 is SGHKS and CDR2 is YYEKEE (reference sequence). In CD8 memory, CD45RO+ cells were put together with CCR7-negative CD45RA+ TemRA cells. The gene calls are TRBV5-5 and TRBJ2-7; TRBD2 matches at 10 bases. The sequenced sample was memory CD8+ T cells sorted from blood. Subset denoted: CD45RO+ cells pooled with CCR7-negative TemRA cells. The receptor's source is a man aged 30 to 39 in good health. As DNA, the CDR3 is TGTGCCAGCAGCTTCCTAGCGGGAGAAGTCTACGAGCAGTACTTC. It is translated as CASSFLAGEVYEQYF.